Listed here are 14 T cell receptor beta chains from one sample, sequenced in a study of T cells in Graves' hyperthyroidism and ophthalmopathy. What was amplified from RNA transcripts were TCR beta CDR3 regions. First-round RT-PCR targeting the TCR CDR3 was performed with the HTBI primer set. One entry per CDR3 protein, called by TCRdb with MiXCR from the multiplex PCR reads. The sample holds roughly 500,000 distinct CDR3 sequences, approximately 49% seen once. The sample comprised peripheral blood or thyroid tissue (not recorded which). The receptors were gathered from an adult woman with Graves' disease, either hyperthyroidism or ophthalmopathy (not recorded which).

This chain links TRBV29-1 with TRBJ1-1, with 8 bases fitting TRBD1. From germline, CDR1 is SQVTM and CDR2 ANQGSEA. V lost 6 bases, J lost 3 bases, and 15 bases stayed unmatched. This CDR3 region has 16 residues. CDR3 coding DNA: TGCAGCGTGCTGCGGCAGGGGGCGACATCTTACACTGAAGCTTTCTTT. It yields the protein CSVLRQGATSYTEAFF.

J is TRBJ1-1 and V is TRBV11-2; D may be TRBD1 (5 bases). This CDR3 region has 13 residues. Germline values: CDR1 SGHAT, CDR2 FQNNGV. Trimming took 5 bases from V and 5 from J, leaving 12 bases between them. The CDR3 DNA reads TGTGCCAGCAGCCCCCAGGGATGGACTGAAGCTTTCTTT. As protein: CASSPQGWTEAFF.

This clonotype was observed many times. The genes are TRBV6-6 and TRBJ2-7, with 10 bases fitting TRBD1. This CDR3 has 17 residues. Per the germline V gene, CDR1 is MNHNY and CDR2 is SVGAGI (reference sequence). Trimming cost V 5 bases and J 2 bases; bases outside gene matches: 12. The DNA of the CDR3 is TGTGCCAGCAGTCACTACCAACCGGGACAGGGGACCTACGAGCAGTACTTC. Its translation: CASSHYQPGQGTYEQYF.

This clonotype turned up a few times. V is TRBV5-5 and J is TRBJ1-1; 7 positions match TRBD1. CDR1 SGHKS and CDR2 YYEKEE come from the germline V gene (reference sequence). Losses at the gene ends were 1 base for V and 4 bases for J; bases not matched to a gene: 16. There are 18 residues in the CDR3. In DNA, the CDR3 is TGTGCCAGCAGCTTGTTAGGGTTGAGGGGGCGTGGTGGCACTGAAGCTTTCTTT. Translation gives CASSLLGLRGRGGTEAFF.

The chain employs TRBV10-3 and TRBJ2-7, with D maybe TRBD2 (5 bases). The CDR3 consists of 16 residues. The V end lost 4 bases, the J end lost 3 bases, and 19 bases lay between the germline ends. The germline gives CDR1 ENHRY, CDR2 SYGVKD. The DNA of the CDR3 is TGTGCCATCAGTGCTAGCTCCCGAGGCGGCCACTACGAGCAGTACTTC. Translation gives CAISASSRGGHYEQYF.

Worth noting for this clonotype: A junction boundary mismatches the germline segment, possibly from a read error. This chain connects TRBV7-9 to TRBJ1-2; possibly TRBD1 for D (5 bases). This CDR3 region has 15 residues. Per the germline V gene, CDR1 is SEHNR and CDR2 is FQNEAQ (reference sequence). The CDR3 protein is CASSLGPGARYGYTF. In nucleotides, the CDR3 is TGTGCCAGCAGTTTAGGACCCGGGGCACGCTATGGCTACACCTTC.

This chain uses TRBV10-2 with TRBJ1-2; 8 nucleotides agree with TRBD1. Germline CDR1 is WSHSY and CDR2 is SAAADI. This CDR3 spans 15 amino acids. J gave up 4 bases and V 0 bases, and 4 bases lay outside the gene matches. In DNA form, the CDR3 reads TGCGCCAGCAGTGAGTCCAGGACAGGGCTCTATGGCTACACCTTC. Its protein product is CASSESRTGLYGYTF.

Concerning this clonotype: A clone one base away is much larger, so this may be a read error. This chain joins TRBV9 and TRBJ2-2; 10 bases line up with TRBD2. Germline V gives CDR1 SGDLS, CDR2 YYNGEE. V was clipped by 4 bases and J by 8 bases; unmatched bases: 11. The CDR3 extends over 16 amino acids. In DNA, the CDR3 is TGTGCCAGCAGCCACCGGACTAGCGGCAAAGCTGGGGAGCTGTTTTTT. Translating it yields CASSHRTSGKAGELFF.

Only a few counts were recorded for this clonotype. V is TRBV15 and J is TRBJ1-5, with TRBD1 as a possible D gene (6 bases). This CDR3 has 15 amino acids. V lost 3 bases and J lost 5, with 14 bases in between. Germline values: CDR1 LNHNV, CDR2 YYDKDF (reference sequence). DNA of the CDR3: TGTGCCACCAGCAGTGATTGGGCAGGGGATCAGCCCCAGCATTTT. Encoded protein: CATSSDWAGDQPQHF.

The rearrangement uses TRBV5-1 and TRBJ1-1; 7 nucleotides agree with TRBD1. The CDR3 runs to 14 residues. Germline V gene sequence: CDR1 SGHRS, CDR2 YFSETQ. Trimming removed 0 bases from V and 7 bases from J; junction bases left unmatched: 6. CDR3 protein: CASSLAGTVGEAFF. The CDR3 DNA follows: TGCGCCAGCAGCTTGGCCGGGACAGTCGGTGAAGCTTTCTTT.

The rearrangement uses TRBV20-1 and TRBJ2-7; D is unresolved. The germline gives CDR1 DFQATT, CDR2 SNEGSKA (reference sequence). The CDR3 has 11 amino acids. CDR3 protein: CSAASLGEQYF. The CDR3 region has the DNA TGCAGCGCGGCCAGCCTTGGGGAGCAGTACTTC.

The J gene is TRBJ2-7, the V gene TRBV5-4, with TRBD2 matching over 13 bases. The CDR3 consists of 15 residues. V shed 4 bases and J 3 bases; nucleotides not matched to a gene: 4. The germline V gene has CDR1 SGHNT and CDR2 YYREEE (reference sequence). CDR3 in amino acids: CASSTGTSGIYEQYF. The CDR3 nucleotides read TGTGCCAGCAGCACCGGGACTAGCGGGATCTACGAGCAGTACTTC.

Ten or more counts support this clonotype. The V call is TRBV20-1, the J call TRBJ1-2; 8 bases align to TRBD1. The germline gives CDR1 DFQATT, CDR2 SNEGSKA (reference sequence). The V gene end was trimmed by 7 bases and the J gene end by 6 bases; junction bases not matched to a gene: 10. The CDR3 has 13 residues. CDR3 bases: TGCAGTGGTCTTCTACAGGGGGTTGATGGCTACACCTTC. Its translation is CSGLLQGVDGYTF.

This chain's CDR3 is CASSLDWAYEQYF. For the CDR3, the DNA is TGTGCCAGCAGCTTAGATTGGGCCTACGAGCAGTACTTC. The J gene is TRBJ2-7, the V gene TRBV7-2, with unresolved D. This CDR3 is 13 amino acids long. Germline CDR1 reads SGHTA; CDR2 reads FQGNSA. V was trimmed by 1 base and J by 2 bases, leaving 6 bases between them.